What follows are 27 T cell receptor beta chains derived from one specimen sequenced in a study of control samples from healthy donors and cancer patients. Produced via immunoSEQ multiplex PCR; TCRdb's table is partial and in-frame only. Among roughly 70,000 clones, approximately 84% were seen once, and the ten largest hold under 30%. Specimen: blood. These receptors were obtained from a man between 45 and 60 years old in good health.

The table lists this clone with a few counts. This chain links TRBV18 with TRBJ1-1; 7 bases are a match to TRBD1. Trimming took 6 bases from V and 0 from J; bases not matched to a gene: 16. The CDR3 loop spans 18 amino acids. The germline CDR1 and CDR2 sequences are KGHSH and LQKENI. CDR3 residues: CASSRTGLQTTMNTEAFF. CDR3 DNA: TGTGCCAGCTCCCGGACAGGCTTACAGACAACTATGAACACTGAAGCTTTCTTT. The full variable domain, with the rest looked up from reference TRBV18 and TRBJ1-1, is NAGVMQNPRHLVRRRGQEARLRCSPMKGHSHVYWYRQLPEEGLKFMVYLQKENIIDESGMPKERFSAEFPKEGPSILRIQQVVRGDSAAYFCASSRTGLQTTMNTEAFFGQGTRLTVV.

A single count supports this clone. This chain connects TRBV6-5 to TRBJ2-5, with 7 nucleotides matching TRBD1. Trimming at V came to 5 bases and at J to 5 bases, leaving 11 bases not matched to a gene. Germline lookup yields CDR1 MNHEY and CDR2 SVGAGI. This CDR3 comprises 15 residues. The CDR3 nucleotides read TGTGCCAGCAGTCATCCGACAGGGAAGGCGGAGACCCAGTACTTC. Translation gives CASSHPTGKAETQYF.

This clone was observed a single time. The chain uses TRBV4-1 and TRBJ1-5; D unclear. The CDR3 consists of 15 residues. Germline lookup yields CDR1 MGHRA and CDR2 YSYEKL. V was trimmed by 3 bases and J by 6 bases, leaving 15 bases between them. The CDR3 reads CASSHTEAGGQPQHF. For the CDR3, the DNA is TGCGCCAGCAGCCACACAGAGGCGGGCGGTCAGCCCCAGCATTTT.

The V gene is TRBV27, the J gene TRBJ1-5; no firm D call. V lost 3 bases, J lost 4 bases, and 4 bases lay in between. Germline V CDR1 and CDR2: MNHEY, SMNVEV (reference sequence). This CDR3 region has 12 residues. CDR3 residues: CASSFQNQPQHF. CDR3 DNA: TGTGCCAGCAGTTTCCAGAATCAGCCCCAGCATTTT.

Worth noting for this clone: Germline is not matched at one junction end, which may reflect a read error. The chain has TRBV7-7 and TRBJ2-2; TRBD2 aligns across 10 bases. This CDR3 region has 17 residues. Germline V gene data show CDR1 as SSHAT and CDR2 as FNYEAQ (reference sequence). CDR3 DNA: TGTGCTAGCAGCCTTCGGGTAGCGGGAGGCTTCACCGGGGAGCTGTTTTTT. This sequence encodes CASSLRVAGGFTGELFF.

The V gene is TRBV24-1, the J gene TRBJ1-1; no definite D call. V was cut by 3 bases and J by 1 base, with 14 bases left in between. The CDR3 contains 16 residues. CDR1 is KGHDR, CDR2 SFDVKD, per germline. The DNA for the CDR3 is TGTGCCACCAGTGATCACCGGGCAGGAGAGAACACTGAAGCTTTCTTT. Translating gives CATSDHRAGENTEAFF.

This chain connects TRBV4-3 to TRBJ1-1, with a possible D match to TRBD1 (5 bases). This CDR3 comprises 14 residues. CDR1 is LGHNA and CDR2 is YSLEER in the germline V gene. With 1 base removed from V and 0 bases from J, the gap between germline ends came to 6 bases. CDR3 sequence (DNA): TGCGCCAGCAGCCAAGGGGGGGTGAACACTGAAGCTTTCTTT. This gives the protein CASSQGGVNTEAFF.

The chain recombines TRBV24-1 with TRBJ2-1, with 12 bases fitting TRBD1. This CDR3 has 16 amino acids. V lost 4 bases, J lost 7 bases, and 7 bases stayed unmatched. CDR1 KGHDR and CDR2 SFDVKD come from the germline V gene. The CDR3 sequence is CATSDPGTGGWNEQFF. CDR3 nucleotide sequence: TGTGCCACCAGTGACCCCGGGACAGGGGGCTGGAATGAGCAGTTCTTC.

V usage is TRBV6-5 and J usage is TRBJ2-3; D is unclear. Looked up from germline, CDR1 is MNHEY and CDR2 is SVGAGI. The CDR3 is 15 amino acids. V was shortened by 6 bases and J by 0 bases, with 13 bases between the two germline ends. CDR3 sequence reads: CASSVDEASTDTQYF. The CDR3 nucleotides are TGTGCCAGCAGCGTAGACGAGGCTAGCACAGATACGCAGTATTTT.

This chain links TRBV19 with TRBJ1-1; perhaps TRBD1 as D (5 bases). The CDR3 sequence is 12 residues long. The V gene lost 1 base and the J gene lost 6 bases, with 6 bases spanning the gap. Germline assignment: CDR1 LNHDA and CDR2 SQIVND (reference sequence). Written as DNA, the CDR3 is TGTGCCAGTAGTATAGTAGGGGCTGAAGCTTTCTTT. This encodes CASSIVGAEAFF.

The CDR3 loop reads CASSLEGAGLGSREQFF. The CDR3 DNA reads as TGTGCCAGCAGCTTAGAGGGGGCGGGATTGGGGTCCCGAGAGCAGTTCTTC. The chain has TRBV7-9 and TRBJ2-1, with D tentatively TRBD1 (7 bases). The V end was cut by 1 base, the J end by 10 bases, with 23 bases between. The germline V gene encodes CDR1 SEHNR and CDR2 FQNEAQ (reference sequence). The CDR3 spans 17 residues.

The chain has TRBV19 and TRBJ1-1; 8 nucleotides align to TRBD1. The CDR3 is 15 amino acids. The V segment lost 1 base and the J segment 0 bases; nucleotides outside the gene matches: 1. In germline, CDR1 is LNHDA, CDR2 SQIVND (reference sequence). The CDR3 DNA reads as TGTGCCAGTAGTATAGCGACAGGGGTGAACACTGAAGCTTTCTTT. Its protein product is CASSIATGVNTEAFF.

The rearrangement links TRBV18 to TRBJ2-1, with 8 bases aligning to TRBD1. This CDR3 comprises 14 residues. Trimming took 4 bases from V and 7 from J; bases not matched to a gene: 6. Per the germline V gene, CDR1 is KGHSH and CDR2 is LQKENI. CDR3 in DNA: TGTGCCAGCTCACTAGGGACAGGTGGGAATGAGCAGTTCTTC. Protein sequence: CASSLGTGGNEQFF.

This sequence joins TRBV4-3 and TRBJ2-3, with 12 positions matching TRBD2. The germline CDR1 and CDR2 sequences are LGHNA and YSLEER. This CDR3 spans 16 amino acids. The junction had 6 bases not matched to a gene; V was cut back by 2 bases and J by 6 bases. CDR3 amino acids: CASSQWTSGTPDTQYF. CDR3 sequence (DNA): TGCGCCAGCAGCCAATGGACTAGCGGGACCCCGGATACGCAGTATTTT.

In DNA, the CDR3 is TGCGCCAGCAGCCCCACAGGGGGCGGGGGAAACACCATATATTTT. This gives the protein CASSPTGGGGNTIYF. The V and J genes are TRBV5-1 and TRBJ1-3, with TRBD1 matching over 9 bases. The ends lost 4 bases at V and 4 bases at J; junction bases unmatched: 6. Looked up from germline, CDR1 is SGHRS and CDR2 is YFSETQ. This CDR3 comprises 15 residues.

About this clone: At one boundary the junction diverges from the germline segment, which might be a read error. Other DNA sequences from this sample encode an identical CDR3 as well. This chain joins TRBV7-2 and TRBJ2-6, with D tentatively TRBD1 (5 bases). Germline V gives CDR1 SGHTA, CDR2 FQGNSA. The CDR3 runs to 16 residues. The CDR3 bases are TGTGCCAGCAGCTTTACAACAAACTCTGGGGCCAACGTCCTGACTTTT. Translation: CASSFTTNSGANVLTF.

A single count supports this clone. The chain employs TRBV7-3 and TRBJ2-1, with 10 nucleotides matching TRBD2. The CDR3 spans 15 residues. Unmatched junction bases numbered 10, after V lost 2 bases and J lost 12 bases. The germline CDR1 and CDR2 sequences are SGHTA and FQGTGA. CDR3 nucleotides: TGTGCCAGCAGCTTAGTGCGTAGCGGGGGGTCCCGGCAGTTCTTC. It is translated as CASSLVRSGGSRQFF.

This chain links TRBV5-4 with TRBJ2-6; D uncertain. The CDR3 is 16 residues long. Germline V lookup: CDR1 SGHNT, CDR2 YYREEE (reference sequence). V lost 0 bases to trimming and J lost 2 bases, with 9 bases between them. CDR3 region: CASSLGSYPGANVLTF. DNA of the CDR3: TGTGCCAGCAGCTTGGGGTCGTACCCTGGGGCCAACGTCCTGACTTTC.

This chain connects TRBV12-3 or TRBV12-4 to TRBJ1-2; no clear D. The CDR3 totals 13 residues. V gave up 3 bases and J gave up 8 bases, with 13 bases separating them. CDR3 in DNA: TGTGCCAGCAGTTTGCTAGTCAATGGGGGCTACACCTTC. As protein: CASSLLVNGGYTF.

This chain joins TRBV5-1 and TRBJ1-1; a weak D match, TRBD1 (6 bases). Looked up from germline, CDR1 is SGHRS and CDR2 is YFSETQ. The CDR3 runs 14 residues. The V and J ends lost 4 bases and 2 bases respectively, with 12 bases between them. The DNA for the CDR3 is TGCGCCAGCAGCCTAGTGACAGGCAACACTGAAGCTTTCTTT. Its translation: CASSLVTGNTEAFF. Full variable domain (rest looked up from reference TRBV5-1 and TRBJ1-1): KAGVTQTPRYLIKTRGQQVTLSCSPISGHRSVSWYQQTPGQGLQFLFEYFSETQRNKGNFPGRFSGRQFSNSRSEMNVSTLELGDSALYLCASSLVTGNTEAFFGQGTRLTVV.

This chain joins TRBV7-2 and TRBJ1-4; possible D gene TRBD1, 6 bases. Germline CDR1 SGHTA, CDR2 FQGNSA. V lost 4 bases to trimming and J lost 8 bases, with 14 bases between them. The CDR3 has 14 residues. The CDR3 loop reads CASSSRGGAEKLFF. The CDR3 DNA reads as TGTGCCAGCAGCTCCCGAGGGGGGGCGGAAAAACTGTTTTTT. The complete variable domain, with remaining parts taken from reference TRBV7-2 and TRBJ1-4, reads GAGVSQSPSNKVTEKGKDVELRCDPISGHTALYWYRQSLGQGLEFLIYFQGNSAPDKSGLPSDRFSAERTGGSVSTLTIQRTQQEDSAVYLCASSSRGGAEKLFFGSGTQLSVL.

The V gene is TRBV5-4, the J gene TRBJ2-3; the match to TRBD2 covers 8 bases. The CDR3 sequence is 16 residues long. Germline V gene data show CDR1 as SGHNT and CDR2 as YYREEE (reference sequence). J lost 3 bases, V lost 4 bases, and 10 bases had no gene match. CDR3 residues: CASSPRGSGVTDTQYF. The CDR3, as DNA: TGTGCCAGCAGCCCGCGGGGTAGCGGGGTAACAGATACGCAGTATTTT.

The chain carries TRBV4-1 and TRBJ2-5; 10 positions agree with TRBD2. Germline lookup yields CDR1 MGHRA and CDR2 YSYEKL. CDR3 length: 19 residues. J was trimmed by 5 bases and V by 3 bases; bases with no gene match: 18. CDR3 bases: TGCGCCAGCAGCCAGTGGGCCACAGGGGCTAGCGGGAGCGGTGAGACCCAGTACTTC. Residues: CASSQWATGASGSGETQYF.

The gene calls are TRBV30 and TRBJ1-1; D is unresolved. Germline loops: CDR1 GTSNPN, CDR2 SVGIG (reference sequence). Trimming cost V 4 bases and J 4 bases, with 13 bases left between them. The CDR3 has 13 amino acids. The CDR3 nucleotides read TGTGCCTGGAAGCCTCGTCCGGGCACTGAAGCTTTCTTT. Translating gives CAWKPRPGTEAFF.

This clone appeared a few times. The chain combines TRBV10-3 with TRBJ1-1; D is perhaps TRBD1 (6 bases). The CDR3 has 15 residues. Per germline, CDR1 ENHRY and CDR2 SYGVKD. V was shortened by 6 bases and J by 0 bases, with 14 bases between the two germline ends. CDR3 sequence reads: CAIRDSRTLNTEAFF. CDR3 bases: TGTGCCATCAGGGACAGCCGTACCCTGAACACTGAAGCTTTCTTT.

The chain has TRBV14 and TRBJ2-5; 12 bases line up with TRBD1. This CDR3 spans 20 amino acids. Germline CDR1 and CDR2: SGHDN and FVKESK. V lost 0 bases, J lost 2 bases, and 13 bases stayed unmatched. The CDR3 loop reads CASSQDRIRDRGLVQETQYF. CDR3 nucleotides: TGTGCCAGCAGCCAAGACAGGATTCGGGACAGGGGGCTGGTACAAGAGACCCAGTACTTC.

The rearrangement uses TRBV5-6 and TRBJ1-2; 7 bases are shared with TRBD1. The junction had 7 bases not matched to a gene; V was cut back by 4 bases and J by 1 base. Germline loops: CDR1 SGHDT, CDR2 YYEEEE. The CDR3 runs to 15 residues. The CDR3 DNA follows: TGTGCCAGCAGCCCCCGGGACAGACTTAACTATGGCTACACCTTC. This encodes CASSPRDRLNYGYTF.